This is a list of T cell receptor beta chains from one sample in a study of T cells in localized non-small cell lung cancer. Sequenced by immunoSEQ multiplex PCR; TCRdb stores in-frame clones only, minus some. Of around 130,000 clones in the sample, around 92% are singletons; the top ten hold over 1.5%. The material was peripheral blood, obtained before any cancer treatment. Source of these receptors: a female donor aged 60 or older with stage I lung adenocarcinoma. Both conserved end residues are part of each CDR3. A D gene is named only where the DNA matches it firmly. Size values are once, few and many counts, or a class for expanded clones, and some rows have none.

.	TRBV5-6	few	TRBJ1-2	TGTGCCAGCAGCTTGGTGCGGGGTTTGGACGGCTACACCTTC	CASSLVRGLDGYTF
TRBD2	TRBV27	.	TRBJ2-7	TGTGCCAGCAGGGCACCGGGACTAGCGGGCAAAGTTGCCTACGAGCAGTACTTC	CASRAPGLAGKVAYEQYF
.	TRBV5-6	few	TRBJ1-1	TGTGCCAGCAGCTTGTGGGGGGCAGGGAACACTGAAGCTTTCTTT	CASSLWGAGNTEAFF
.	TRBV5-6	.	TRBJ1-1	TGTGCCAGCAGTACTTGGGGCCCAGAAGCTTTCTTT	CASSTWGPEAFF
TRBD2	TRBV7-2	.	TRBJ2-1	TGTGCCAGCAACGCCGGGACTAGCAGTTCCTACAATGAGCAGTTCTTC	CASNAGTSSSYNEQFF
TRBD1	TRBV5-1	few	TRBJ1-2	TGCGCCAGCAGCCTCGACAGGGACTATGGCTACACCTTC	CASSLDRDYGYTF
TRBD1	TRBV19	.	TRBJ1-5	TGTGCCAGTAGTGTCGTTCAAGGGACAGGCGATCAGCCCCAGCATTTT	CASSVVQGTGDQPQHF
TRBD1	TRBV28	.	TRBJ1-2	TGTGCCAGCAGTTCACAGGGGGCCTATGGCTACACCTTC	CASSSQGAYGYTF
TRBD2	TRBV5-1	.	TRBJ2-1	TGCGCCAGCAGAGTCAGCGGGGGGACCTTTGAGGAGCAGTTCTTC	CASRVSGGTFEEQFF
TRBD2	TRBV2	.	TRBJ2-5	TGTGCCAGCAGTTCCAGACTAGCGGGAGGTGAGGAGACCCAGTACTTC	CASSSRLAGGEETQYF
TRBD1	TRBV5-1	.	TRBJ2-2	TGCGCCAGCAGCCGACTTTTTGGGACAGCGAACACCGGGGAGCTGTTTTTT	CASSRLFGTANTGELFF
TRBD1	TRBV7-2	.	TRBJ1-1	TGTGCCAGCAGCCCGACCCTCAGGGGGCACACTGAAGCTTTCTTT	CASSPTLRGHTEAFF
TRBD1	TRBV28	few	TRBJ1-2	TGTGCCAGCAGTGCCTCCGGGGAGGGGGCGTACGATGGCTACACCTTC	CASSASGEGAYDGYTF
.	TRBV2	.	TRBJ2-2	TGTGCCAGCCAATCCCGGGACACCGGGGAGCTGTTTTTT	CASQSRDTGELFF
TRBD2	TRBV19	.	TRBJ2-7	TGTGCCAGTAGTATACGAGTAGCGGGAGGAAGGGGTGAGCAGTACTTC	CASSIRVAGGRGEQYF
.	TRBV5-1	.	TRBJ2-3	TGCGCCAGCAGCAGCGGCCTACACCGCAGACCGGGGGATACGCAGTATTTT	CASSSGLHRRPGDTQYF
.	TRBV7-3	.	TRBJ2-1	TGTGCCAGCAGCTTAAGACCCGGGATTCATGACAATGAGCAGTTCTTC	CASSLRPGIHDNEQFF
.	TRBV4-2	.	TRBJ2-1	TGTGCCAGCAGTGGGGGATATGAGCAGTTCTTC	CASSGGYEQFF
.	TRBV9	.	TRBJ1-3	TGTGCCAGCAGCGTAGCGGGGGCGCCAGGAAACACCATATATTTT	CASSVAGAPGNTIYF
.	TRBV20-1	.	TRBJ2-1	TGCAGTGCCACCCATTCGGGATGGCAGTTCTTC	CSATHSGWQFF
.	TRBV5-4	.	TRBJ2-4	TGTGCCAGCAGCTTGGGGTTTTCCAAAAACATTCAGTACTTC	CASSLGFSKNIQYF
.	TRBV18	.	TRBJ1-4	TGTGCCAGCTCACCAATTACGGGTGAAAAACTGTTTTTT	CASSPITGEKLFF
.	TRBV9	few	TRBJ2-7	TGTGCCAGCAGCTTCGCCCAGGGGGGTTACGAGCAGTACTTC	CASSFAQGGYEQYF
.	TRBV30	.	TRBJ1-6	TGTGCCTGGAGTGCGACTATACGGCGCCCCCTCCACTTT	CAWSATIRRPLHF
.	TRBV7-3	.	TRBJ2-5	TGTGCCAGCAGCTTAACGGCAGAAGAGACCCAGTACTTC	CASSLTAEETQYF
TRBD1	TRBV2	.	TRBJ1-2	TGTGCCAGCAGTGAACAGGGGGCCAACTATGGCTACACCTTC	CASSEQGANYGYTF
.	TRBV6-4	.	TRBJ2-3	TGTGCCAGCAGCCTGGACGGAGCTAGCACAGATACGCAGTATTTT	CASSLDGASTDTQYF
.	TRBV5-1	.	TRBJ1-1	TGCGCCAGCTCAGAGAGCCTGAACACTGAAGCTTTCTTT	CASSESLNTEAFF
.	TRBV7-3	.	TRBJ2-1	TGTGCCAGCAGCTTGGGGGTAGGCTACAATGAGCAGTTCTTC	CASSLGVGYNEQFF
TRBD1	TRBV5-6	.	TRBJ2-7	TGTGCCAGCAGCCGTAAGCCGGGACAGGGGGTTCTGCCGCAGTACTTC	CASSRKPGQGVLPQYF
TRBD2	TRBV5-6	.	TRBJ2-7	TGTGCCAGCAGCTTGGGTGCGGGAGACTACGAGCAGTACTTC	CASSLGAGDYEQYF
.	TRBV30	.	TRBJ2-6	TGTGCCTGGAGTGCCACCGGATTACCCGGGGCCAACGTCCTGACTTTC	CAWSATGLPGANVLTF
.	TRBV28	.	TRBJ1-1	TGTGCCAGCAGTTTATTGTTGGTAGCTTTCTTT	CASSLLLVAFF
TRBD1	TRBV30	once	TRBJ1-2	TGTGCCTGGAGAGCCGGGACAGGGGGCTACGGCTACACCTTC	CAWRAGTGGYGYTF
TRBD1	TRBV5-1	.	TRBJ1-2	TGCGCCAGCAGCCCGACAGGGGTTGGTGGCTACACCTTC	CASSPTGVGGYTF
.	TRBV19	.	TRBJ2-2	TGTGCCAGTAGGCTTTTAGGGGTTTCCACCGGGGAGCTGTTTTTT	CASRLLGVSTGELFF
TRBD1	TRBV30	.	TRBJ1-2	TGTGCCGGCCGACAGGGGGCCTTTTTCTATGGCTACACCTTC	CAGRQGAFFYGYTF
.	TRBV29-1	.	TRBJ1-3	TGCAGCGTTGATTCAGGGCAGGGAAACACCATATATTTT	CSVDSGQGNTIYF
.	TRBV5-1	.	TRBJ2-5	TGCGCCAGCAGCTTACAGAGGGTGTTTGAGACCCAGTACTTC	CASSLQRVFETQYF
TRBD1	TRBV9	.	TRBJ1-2	TGTGCCAGCAGCGTAGAGGGGGCGGGCGGCTACACCTTC	CASSVEGAGGYTF
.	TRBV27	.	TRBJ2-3	TGTGCCAGCAGTTGGGCCTCGCGGAGAAGCACAGATACGCAGTATTTT	CASSWASRRSTDTQYF
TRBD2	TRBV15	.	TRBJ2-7	TGTGCCACCAGCAGAGTGGGACTAGCTGTCGAGCAGTACTTC	CATSRVGLAVEQYF
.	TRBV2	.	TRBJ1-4	TGTGCCAGCTATCTACGGACGCCTAATGAAAAACTGTTTTTT	CASYLRTPNEKLFF
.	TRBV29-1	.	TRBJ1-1	TGCAGAGGGGGGATGGGTGGGACTGAAGCTTTCTTT	CRGGMGGTEAFF
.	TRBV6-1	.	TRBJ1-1	TGTGCCAGCAGTCAAACAGGGACAGCTTTCTTT	CASSQTGTAFF
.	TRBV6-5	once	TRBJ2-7	TGTGCCAGCAGCCTACCCTCACGATTCGGCTACGAGCAGTACTTC	CASSLPSRFGYEQYF
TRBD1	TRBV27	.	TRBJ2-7	TGTGCCAGCAGTCTTGACAGGGTGGGCGCCTACGAGCAGTACTTC	CASSLDRVGAYEQYF
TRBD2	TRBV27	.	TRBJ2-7	TGTGCCAGCAGTGGCCTAGCGGGCTACGAGCAGTACTTC	CASSGLAGYEQYF
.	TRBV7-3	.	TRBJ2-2	TGTGCCAGCAGCCCCCCAGGGCGGCGAAACACCGGGGAGCTGTTTTTT	CASSPPGRRNTGELFF
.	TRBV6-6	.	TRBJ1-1	TGTGCCAGCAGTTACTCGACAGCGAACACTGAAGCTTTCTTT	CASSYSTANTEAFF
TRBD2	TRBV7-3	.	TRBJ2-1	TGTGCCAGCAGCTCTAGACCGGGACTAGCGGGACCCAATGAGCAGTTCTTC	CASSSRPGLAGPNEQFF
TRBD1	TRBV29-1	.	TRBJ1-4	TGCAGCGTACAACAGGGGTCGGGGGAAAAACTGTTTTTT	CSVQQGSGEKLFF
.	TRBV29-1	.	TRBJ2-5	TGCAGCGTTGATACGACAGGGCCACCGGGGGGGACCCAGTACTTC	CSVDTTGPPGGTQYF
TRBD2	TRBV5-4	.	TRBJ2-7	TGTGCCAGCAGCCCCATCGGAAGCGGGAGGACGCACGAGCAGTACTTC	CASSPIGSGRTHEQYF